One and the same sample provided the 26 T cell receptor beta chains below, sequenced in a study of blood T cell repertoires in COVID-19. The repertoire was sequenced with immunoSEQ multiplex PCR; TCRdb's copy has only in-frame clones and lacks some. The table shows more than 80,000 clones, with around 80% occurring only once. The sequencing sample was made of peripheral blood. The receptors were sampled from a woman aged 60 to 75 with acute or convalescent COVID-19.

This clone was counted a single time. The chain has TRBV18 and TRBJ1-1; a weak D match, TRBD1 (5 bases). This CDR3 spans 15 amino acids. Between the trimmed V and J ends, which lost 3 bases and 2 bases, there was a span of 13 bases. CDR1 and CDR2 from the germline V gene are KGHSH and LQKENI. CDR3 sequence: CASSPGGRDNTEAFF. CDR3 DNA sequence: TGTGCCAGCTCACCGGGCGGCAGGGATAACACTGAAGCTTTCTTT. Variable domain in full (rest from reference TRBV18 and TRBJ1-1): NAGVMQNPRHLVRRRGQEARLRCSPMKGHSHVYWYRQLPEEGLKFMVYLQKENIIDESGMPKERFSAEFPKEGPSILRIQQVVRGDSAAYFCASSPGGRDNTEAFFGQGTRLTVV.

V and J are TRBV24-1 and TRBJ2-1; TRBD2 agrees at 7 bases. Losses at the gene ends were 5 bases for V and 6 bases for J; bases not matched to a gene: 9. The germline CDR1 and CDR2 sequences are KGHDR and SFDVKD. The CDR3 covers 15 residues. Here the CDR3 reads CATSAATSPSNEQFF. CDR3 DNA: TGTGCCACCAGTGCCGCGACTAGCCCCAGCAATGAGCAGTTCTTC.

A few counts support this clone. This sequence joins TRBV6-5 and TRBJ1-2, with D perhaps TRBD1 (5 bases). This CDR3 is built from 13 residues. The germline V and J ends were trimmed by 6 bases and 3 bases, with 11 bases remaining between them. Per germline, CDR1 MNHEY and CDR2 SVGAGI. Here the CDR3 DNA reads TGTGCCAGCAGCACAGACAGCTACTATGGCTACACCTTC. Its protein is CASSTDSYYGYTF.

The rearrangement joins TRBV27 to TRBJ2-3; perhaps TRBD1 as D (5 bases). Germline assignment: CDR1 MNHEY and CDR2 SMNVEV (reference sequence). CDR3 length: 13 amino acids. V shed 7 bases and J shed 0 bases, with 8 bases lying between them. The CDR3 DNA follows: TGTGCCAGCACGACAGTGAGCACAGATACGCAGTATTTT. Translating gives CASTTVSTDTQYF.

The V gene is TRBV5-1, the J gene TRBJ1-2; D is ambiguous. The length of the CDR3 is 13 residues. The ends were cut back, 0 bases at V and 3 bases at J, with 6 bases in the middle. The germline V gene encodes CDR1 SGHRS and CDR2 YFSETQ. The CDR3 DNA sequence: TGCGCCAGCAGCTTGGGGAGTGACTATGGCTACACCTTC. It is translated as CASSLGSDYGYTF.

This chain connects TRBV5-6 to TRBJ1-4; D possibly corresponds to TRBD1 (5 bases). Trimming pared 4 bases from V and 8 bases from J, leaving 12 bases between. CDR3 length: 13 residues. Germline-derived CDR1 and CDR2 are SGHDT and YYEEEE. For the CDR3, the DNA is TGTGCCAGCAGCCTCCCGGCAGGGGAAAAACTGTTTTTT. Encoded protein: CASSLPAGEKLFF.

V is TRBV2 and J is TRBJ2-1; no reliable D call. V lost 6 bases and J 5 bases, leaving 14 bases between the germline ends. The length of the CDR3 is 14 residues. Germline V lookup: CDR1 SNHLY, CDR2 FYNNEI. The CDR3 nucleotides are TGTGCCAGCAGCTTAGATGCGCCCAACAATGAGCAGTTCTTC. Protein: CASSLDAPNNEQFF. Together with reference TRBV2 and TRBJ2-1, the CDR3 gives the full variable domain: EPEVTQTPSHQVTQMGQEVILRCVPISNHLYFYWYRQILGQKVEFLVSFYNNEISEKSEIFDDQFSVERPDGSNFTLKIRSTKLEDSAMYFCASSLDAPNNEQFFGPGTRLTVL.

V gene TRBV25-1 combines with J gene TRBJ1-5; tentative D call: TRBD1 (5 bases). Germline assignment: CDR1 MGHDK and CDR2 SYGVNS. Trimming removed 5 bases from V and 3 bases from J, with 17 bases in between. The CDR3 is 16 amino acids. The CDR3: CASSKTGEEANQPQHF. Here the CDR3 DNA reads TGTGCCAGCAGTAAGACGGGGGAAGAGGCCAATCAGCCCCAGCATTTT.

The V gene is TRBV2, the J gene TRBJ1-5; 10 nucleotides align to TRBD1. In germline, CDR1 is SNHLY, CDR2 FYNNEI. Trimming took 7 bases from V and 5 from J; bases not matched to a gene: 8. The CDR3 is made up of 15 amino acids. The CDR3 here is CASTVLTGGYQPQHF. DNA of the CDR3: TGTGCCAGCACCGTATTGACAGGGGGCTATCAGCCCCAGCATTTT.

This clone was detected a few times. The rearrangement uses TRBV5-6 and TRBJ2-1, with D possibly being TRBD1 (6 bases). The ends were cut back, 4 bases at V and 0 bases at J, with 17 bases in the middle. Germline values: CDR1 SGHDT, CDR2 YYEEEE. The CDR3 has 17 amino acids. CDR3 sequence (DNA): TGTGCCAGCAGCCTGGTTGGGACATACCGCTCCTACAATGAGCAGTTCTTC. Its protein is CASSLVGTYRSYNEQFF.

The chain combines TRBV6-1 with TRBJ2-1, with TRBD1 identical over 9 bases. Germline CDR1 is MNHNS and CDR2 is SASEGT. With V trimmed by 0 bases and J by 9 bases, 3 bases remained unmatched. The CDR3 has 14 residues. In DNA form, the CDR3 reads TGTGCCAGCAGTGAAGCCAGGGACAGGGTTGAGCAGTTCTTC. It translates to CASSEARDRVEQFF.

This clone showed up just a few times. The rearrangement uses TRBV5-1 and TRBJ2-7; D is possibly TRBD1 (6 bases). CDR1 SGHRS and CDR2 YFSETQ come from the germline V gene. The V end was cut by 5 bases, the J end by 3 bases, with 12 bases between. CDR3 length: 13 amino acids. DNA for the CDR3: TGCGCCAGCAGACGGGACACCAACTACGAGCAGTACTTC. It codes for CASRRDTNYEQYF.

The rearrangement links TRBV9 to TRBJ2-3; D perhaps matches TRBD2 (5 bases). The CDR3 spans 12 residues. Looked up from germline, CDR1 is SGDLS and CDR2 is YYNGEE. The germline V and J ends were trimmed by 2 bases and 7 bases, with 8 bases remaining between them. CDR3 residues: CASSVRENTQYF. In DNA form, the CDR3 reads TGTGCCAGCAGCGTGAGGGAGAATACGCAGTATTTT.

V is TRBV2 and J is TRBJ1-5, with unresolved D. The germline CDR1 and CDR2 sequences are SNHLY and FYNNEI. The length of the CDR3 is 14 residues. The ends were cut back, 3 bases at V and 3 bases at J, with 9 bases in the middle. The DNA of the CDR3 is TGTGCCAGCAGTGATGGGCAGATCAATCAGCCCCAGCATTTT. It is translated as CASSDGQINQPQHF. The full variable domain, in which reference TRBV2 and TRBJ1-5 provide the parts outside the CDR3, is EPEVTQTPSHQVTQMGQEVILRCVPISNHLYFYWYRQILGQKVEFLVSFYNNEISEKSEIFDDQFSVERPDGSNFTLKIRSTKLEDSAMYFCASSDGQINQPQHFGDGTRLSIL.

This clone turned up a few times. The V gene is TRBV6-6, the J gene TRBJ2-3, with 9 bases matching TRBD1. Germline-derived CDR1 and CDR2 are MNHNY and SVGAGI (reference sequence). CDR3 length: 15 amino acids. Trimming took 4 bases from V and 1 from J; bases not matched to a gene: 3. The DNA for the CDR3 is TGTGCCAGCAGTTGGGGACAGGGTCGCACAGATACGCAGTATTTT. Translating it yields CASSWGQGRTDTQYF.

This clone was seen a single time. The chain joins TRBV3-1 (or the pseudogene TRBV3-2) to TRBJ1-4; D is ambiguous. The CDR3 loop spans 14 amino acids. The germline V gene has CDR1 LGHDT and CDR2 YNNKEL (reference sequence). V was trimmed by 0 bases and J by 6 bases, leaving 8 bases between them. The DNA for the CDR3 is TGTGCCAGCAGCCAAGAACCCTCGGATGAAAAACTGTTTTTT. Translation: CASSQEPSDEKLFF.

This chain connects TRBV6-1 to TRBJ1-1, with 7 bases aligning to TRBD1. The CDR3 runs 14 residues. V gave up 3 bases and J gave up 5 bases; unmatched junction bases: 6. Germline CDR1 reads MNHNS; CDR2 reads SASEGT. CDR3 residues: CASSDQGGVTEAFF. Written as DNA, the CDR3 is TGTGCCAGCAGTGATCAAGGGGGCGTAACTGAAGCTTTCTTT.

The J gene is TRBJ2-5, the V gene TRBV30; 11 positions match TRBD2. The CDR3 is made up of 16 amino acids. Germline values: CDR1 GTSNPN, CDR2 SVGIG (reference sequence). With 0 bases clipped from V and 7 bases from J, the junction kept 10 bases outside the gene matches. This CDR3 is CAWSVTSGRVPWTQYF. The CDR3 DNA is TGTGCCTGGAGTGTAACTAGCGGGAGAGTCCCGTGGACCCAGTACTTC.

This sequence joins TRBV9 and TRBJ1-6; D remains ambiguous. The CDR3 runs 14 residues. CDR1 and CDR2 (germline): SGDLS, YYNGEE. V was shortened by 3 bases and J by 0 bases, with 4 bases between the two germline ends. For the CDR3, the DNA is TGTGCCAGCAGCGAGCTCTCCTATAATTCACCCCTCCACTTT. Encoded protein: CASSELSYNSPLHF.

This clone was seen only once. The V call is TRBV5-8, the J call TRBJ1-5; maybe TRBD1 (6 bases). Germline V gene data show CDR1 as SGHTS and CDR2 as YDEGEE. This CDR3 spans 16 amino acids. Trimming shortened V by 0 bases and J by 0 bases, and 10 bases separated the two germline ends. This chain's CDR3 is CASSLVGTHSNQPQHF. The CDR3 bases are TGTGCCAGCAGCTTGGTTGGGACACATAGCAATCAGCCCCAGCATTTT.

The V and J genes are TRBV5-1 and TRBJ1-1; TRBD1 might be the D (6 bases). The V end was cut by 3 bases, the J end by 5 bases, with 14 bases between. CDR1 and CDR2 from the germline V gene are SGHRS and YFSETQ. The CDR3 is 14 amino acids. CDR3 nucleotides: TGCGCCAGCAGCTCCCAAGGGGGGGGAACTGAAGCTTTCTTT. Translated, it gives CASSSQGGGTEAFF.

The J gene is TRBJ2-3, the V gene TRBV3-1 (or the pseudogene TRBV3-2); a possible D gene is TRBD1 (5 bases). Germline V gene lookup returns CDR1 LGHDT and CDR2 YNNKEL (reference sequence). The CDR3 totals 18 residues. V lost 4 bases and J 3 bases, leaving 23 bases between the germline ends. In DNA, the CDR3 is TGTGCCAGCAGCCTCACCACCCCCCTAGGGGCTTCGACAGATACGCAGTATTTT. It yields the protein CASSLTTPLGASTDTQYF.

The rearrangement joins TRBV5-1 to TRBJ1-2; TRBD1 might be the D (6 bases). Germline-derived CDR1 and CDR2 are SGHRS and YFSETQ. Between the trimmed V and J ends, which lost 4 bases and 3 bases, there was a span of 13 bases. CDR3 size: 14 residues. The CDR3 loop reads CASSPNREDYGYTF. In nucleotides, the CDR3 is TGCGCCAGCAGCCCCAACAGGGAAGACTATGGCTACACCTTC. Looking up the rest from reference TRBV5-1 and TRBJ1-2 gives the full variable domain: KAGVTQTPRYLIKTRGQQVTLSCSPISGHRSVSWYQQTPGQGLQFLFEYFSETQRNKGNFPGRFSGRQFSNSRSEMNVSTLELGDSALYLCASSPNREDYGYTFGSGTRLTVV.

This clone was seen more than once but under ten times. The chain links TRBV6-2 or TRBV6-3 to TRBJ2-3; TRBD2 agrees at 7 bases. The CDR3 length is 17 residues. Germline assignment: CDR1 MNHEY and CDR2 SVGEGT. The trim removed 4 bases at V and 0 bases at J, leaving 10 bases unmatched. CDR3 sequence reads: CASSSWRGRVSTDTQYF. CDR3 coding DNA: TGTGCCAGCAGTTCTTGGCGTGGGAGGGTGAGCACAGATACGCAGTATTTT.

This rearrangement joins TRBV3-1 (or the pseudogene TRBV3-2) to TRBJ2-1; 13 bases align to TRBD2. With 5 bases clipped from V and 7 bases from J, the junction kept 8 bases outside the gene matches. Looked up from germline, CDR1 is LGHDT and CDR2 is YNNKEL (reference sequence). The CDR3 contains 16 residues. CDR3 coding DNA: TGTGCCAGCAGCGTCCGACTAGCGGGGGGACGGAATGAGCAGTTCTTC. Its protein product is CASSVRLAGGRNEQFF.

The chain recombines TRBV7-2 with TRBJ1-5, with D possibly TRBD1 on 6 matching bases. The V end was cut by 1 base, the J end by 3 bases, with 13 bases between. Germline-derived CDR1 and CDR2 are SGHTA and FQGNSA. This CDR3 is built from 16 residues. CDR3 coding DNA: TGTGCCAGCAGCTTAGAATGGGGGCGGGTCAATCAGCCCCAGCATTTT. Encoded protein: CASSLEWGRVNQPQHF.